This T cell receptor beta chain was recorded in a study of cytomegalovirus exposure and HLA in healthy donors. Germline V lookup: CDR1 SGDLS, CDR2 YYNGEE. Trimming removed 0 bases at V and 2 bases at J, with 8 bases between. The CDR3 runs 14 residues. The primer mix had 60 Vbeta and 13 Jbeta primers. Data came from immunoSEQ multiplex PCR; TCRdb stores just in-frame clones and leaves some out. The table shows some 51,000 clones, with 65% to 80% occurring only once. The specimen was PBMCs. The TCR sequence derives from a female donor in good health and CMV-seronegative. The rearrangement links TRBV9 to TRBJ1-2; the D is unclear. CDR3 in DNA: TGTGCCAGCAGCGTAGGAACAGAAAACTATGGCTACACCTTC. This encodes CASSVGTENYGYTF.